This T cell receptor beta chain was found in a study of T-cell memory formation after mild COVID-19. Looking at the study overall: Clusters were largely donor specific. Study findings and constraints: CD4+ contracting clones were mainly CM and EM; CD8+ ones, EMRA. Clones contracting day 15 to 85 were balanced CD4/CD8; later expanders leaned CD4+.

The authors produced TCR alpha and TCR beta cDNA libraries with sample barcodes and UMIs by 5'RACE using constant-segment primers. TCRdb called the 5' RACE reads again in MiXCR, with one record for every CDR3 protein. The sample yields roughly 350,000 distinct CDR3 sequences, 25% to 30% seen once. Germline assignment: CDR1 DFQATT and CDR2 SNEGSKA (reference sequence). The CDR3 extends over 13 amino acids. Trimming took 5 bases from V and 7 from J, leaving 14 bases between them. Note on this clonotype: Its antigen is unknown.

The TCR originated in an adult woman who had mild COVID-19 (a few samples of this study predate the infection). Cell type and time point are not known. This rearrangement joins TRBV20-1 to TRBJ1-4; D is perhaps TRBD1 (5 bases). Sample: PBMCs or a T cell subset sorted from them (not recorded which). The CDR3 bases are TGCAGTGCTTCACAGGCAACGGGTGAAAAACTGTTTTTT. Protein sequence: CSASQATGEKLFF.